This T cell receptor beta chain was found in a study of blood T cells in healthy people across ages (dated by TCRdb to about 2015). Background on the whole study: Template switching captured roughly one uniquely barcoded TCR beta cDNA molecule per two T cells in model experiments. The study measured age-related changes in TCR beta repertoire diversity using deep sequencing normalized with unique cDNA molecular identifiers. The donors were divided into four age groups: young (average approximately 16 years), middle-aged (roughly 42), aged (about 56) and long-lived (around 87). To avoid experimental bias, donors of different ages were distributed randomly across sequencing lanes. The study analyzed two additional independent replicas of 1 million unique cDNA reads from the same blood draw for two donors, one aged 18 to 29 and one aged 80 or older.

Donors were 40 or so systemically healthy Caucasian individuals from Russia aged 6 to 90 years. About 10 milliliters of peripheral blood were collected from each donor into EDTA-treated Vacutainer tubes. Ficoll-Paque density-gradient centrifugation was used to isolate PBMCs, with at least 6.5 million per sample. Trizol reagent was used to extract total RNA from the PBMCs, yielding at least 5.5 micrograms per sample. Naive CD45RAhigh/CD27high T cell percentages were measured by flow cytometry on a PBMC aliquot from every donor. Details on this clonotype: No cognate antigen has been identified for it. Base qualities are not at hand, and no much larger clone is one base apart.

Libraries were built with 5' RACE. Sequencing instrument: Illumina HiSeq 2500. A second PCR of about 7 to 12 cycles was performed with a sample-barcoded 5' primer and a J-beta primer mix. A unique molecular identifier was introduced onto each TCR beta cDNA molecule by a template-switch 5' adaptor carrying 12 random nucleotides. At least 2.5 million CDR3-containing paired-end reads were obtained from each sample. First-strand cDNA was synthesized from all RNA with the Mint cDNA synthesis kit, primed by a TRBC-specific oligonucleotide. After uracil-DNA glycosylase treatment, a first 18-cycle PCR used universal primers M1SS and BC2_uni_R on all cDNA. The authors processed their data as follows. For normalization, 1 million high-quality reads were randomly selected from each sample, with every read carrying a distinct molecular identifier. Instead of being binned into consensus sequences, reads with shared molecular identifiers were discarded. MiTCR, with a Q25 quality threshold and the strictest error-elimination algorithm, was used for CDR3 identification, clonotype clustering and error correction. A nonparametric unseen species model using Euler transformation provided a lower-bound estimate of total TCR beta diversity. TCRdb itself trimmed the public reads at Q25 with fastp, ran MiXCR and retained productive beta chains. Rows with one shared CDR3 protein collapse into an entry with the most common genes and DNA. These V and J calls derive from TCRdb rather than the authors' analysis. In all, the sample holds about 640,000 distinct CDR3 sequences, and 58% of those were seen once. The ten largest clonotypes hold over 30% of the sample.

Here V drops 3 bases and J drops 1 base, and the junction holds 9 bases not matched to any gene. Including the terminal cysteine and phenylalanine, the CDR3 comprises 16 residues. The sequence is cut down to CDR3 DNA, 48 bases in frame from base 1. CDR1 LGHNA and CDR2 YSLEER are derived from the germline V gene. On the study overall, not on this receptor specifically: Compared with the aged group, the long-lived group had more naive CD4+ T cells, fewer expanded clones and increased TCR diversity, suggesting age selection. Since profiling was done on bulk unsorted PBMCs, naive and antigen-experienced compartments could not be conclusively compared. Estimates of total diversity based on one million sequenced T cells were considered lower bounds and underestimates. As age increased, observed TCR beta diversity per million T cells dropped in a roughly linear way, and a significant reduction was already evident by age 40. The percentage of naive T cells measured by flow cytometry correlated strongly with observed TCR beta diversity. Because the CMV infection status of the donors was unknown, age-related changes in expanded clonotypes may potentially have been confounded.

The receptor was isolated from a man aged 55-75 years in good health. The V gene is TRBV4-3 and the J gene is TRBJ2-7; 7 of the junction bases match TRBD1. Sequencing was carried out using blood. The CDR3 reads CASSQETGFTSYEQYF. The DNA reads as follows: TGCGCCAGCAGCCAGGAGACAGGGTTTACGTCCTACGAGCAGTACTTC.